This paragraph covers one T cell receptor beta chain sequence. No antigen is known for it. Per-base qualities were not stored, and no clone one base away is much larger. The trial excluded patients who had a history of autoimmune disease or were on systemic immunosuppression. In every dose cohort, peripheral blood was drawn for TCR sequencing at baseline, cycle 4 day 1, and cycle 7 day 1. Samples came from an open-label, multicenter, first-in-human phase I dose-escalation trial of ivuxolimab. Adults with locally advanced or metastatic melanoma, renal cell, hepatocellular, or head and neck squamous cell carcinoma were enrolled in the trial. CD4+ and CD8+ T cells were sorted separately from peripheral blood before TCR sequencing. Genomic DNA was extracted from sorted cells for sequencing of the TCRbeta CDR3 region. The immunoSEQ Assay was used to sequence the TCRbeta CDR3 regions. TCRdb carries this immuneACCESS record with in-frame sequences only. Its versions omit some clonotypes, under half of them owing to an unresolved V gene in the studies checked, with the rest unexplained. This sample comprises fewer than 30,000 clones, 83% of them detected only once. The leading ten clones occupy about 8% of the sample.

The data stem from a study of OX40 agonist ivuxolimab in advanced cancers. About the investigation overall: Ivuxolimab, which targeted the costimulatory receptor OX40 (CD134), was an agonistic, fully human IgG2 monoclonal antibody. Intravenous ivuxolimab was administered to patients every 2 weeks at six dose levels: 0.01, 0.1, 0.3, 1.5, 3 and 10 mg/kg. Of the 50 to 55 dose-escalation patients, hepatocellular carcinoma was present in approximately 20, melanoma in around 15, renal cell carcinoma in 9 and head and neck cancer in 9. In the dose-escalation cohort, more than 75% of patients were male, and the mean age was around 60 years, with a range of about 23 to 85. Prior anti-PD-1, anti-PD-L1 or anti-CTLA-4 therapy was permitted, and 35% to 40% of dose-escalation patients had received checkpoint inhibitors. Partial responses occurred in three dose-escalation patients, of whom one had hepatocellular carcinoma and two had cutaneous melanoma. The purpose of peripheral TCRbeta sequencing was to test whether ivuxolimab changed TCR sequence diversity and led to clonal T-cell expansion. The monotherapy dose-escalation portion (N of about 50 patients) of the phase I ivuxolimab trial is reported in the paper.

The CDR3 goes from the cysteine to the phenylalanine over 16 residues. This entry keeps only the CDR3 DNA: 48 bases, framed from base 1. The germline V gene encodes CDR1 LGHNA and CDR2 YSLEER. V lost 2 bases and J lost 6 bases; the stretch between them is 16 bases long. Broad study findings and their caveats: Low levels of normalized T-cell clonal expansion were also seen in some nonresponding patients. The antigen specificity of the clonally expanded peripheral T cells was not determined. In the 0.1-3.0 mg/kg groups, partial responders were among the patients with the lowest normalized peripheral clonal expansion, particularly in CD8+ T cells. After ivuxolimab, expanded clones were on average more numerous among CD8+ T cells than among CD4+ T cells. Clonal expansion of both CD4+ and CD8+ blood T cells was observed from baseline to week 6 at doses 0.1 to 3.0 mg/kg.

The sequenced sample was CD4+ or CD8+ T cells sorted from blood, obtained in a trial of the OX40 agonist ivuxolimab. This receptor was taken from an adult with an advanced solid tumor such as melanoma, head and neck, liver or kidney cancer. The sequence joins TRBV4-3 to TRBJ1-4; a weak D assignment points to TRBD1 (6 bases agree). This receptor has the CDR3 CASSQFPQGEDEKLFF. The nucleotides are TGCGCCAGCAGCCAATTTCCACAGGGAGAAGATGAAAAACTGTTTTTT.